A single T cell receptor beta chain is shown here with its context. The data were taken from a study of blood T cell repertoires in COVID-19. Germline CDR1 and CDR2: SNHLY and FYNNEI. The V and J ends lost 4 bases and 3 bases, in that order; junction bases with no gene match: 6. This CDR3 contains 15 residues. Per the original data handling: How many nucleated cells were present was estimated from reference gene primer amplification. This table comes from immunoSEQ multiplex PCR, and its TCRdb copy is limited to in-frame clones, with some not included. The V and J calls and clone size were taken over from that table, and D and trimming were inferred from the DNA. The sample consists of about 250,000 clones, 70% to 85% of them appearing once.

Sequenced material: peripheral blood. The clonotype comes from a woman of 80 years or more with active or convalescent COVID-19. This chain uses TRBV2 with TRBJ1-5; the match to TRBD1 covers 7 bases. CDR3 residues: CASSVGQVFNQPQHF. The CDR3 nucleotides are TGTGCCAGCAGTGTCGGACAGGTTTTCAATCAGCCCCAGCATTTT.